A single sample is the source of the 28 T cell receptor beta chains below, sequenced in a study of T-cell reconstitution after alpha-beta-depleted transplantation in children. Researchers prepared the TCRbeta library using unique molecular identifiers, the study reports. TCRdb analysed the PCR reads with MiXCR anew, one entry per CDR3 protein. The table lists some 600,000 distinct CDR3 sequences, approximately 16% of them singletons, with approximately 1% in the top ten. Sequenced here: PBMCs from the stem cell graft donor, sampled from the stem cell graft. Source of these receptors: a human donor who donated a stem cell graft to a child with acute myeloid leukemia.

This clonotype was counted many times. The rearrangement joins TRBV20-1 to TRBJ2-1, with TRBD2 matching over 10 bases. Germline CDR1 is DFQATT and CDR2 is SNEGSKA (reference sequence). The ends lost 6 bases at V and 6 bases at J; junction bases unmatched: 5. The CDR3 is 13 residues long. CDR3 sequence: CSAASGGPNEQFF. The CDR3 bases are TGCAGTGCAGCTAGCGGGGGCCCCAATGAGCAGTTCTTC.

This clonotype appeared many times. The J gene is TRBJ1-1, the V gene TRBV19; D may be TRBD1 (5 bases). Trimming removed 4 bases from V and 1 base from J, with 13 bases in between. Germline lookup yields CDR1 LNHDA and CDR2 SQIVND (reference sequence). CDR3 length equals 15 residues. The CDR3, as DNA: TGTGCCAGTAGTACCTGGGCCAGGGCGAACACTGAAGCTTTCTTT. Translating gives CASSTWARANTEAFF.

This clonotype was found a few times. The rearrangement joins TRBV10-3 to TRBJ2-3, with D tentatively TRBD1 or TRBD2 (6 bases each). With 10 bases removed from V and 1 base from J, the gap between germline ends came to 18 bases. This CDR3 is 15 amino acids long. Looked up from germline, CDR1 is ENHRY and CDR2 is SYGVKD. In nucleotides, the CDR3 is TGTGCCAGCTACGGGGGCAGAACTGGCACAGATACGCAGTATTTT. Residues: CASYGGRTGTDTQYF.

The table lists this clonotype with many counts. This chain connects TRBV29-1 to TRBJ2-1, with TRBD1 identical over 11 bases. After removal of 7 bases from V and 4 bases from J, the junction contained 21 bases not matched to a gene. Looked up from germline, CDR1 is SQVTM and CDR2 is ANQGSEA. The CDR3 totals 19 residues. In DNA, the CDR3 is TGCAGCGCTCTGTTCCCCGGGACAGGGGGTTTCAACACGTACAATGAGCAGTTCTTC. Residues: CSALFPGTGGFNTYNEQFF.

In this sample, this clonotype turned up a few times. The CDR3 DNA is TGCAGTGCCCTCCCTCCCGGGGGCGGGGAGCTGTTTTTT. Translating gives CSALPPGGGELFF. The genes are TRBV20-1 and TRBJ2-2; D perhaps matches TRBD2 (6 bases). Deletions cut 6 bases from V and 7 bases from J, with 15 bases between. The CDR3 loop spans 13 amino acids. Germline V gene lookup returns CDR1 DFQATT and CDR2 SNEGSKA (reference sequence).

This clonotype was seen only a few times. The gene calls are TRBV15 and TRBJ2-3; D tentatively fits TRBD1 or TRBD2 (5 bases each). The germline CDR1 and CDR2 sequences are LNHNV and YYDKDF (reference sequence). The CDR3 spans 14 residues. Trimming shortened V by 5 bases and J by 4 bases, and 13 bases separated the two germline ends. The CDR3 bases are TGTGCCACCAGCCCTCAGGGAGTTGCAGATACGCAGTATTTT. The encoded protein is CATSPQGVADTQYF.

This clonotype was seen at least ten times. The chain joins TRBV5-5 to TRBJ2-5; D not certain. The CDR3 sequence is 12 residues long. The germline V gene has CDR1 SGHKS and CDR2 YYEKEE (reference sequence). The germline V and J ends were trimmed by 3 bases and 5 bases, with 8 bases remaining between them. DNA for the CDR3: TGTGCCAGCAGCTCGGGCTGGGAGACCCAGTACTTC. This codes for CASSSGWETQYF.

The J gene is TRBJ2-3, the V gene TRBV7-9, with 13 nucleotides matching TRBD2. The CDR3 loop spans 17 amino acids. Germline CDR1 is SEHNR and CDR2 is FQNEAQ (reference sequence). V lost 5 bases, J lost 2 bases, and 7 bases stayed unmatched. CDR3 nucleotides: TGTGCCAGCAGCCTCGGACTAGCGGGGGTCTCCACAGATACGCAGTATTTT. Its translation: CASSLGLAGVSTDTQYF.

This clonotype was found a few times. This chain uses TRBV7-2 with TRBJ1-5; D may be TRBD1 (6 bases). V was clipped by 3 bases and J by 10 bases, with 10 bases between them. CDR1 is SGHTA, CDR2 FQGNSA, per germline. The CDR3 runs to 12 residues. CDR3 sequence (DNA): TGTGCCAGCAGCTTCGGGGGGCGTCCCCAGCATTTT. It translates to CASSFGGRPQHF.

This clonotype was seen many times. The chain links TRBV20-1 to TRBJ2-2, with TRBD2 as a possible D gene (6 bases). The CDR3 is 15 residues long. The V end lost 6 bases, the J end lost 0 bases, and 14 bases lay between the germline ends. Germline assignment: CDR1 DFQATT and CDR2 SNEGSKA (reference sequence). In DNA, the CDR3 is TGCAGTGCCCCCAGGAGGGGCGCGAACACCGGGGAGCTGTTTTTT. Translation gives CSAPRRGANTGELFF.

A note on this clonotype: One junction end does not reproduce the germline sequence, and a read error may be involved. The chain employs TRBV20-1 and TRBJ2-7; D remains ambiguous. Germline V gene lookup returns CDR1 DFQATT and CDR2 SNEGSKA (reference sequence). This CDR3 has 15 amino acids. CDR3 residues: CCARDVAAGSYEQYF. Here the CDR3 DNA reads TGCTGTGCTAGAGATGTGGCAGCAGGATCCTACGAGCAGTACTTC.

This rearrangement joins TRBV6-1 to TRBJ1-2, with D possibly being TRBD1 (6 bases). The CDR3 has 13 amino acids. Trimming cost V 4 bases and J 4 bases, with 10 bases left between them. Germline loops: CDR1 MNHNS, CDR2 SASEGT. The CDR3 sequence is CASSVDRSYGYTF. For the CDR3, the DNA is TGTGCCAGCAGTGTAGACAGGTCCTATGGCTACACCTTC.

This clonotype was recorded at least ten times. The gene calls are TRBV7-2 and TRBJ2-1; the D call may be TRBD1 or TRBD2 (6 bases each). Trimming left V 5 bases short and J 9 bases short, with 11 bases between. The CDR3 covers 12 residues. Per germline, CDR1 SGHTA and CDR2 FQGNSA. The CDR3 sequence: CASSPRGLEQFF. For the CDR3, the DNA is TGTGCCAGCAGCCCCCGGGGGCTTGAGCAGTTCTTC.

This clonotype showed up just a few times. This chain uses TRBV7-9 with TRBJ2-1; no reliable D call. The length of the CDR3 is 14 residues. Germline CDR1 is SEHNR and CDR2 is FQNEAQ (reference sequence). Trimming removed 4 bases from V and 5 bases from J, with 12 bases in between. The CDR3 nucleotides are TGTGCCAGCAGCTCCCGGTATTCAAACAATGAGCAGTTCTTC. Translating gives CASSSRYSNNEQFF.

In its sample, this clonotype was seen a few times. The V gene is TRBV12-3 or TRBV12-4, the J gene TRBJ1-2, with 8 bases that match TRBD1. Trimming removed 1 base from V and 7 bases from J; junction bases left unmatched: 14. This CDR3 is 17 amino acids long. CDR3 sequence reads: CASSLDTVLGQGVGYTF. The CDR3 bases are TGTGCCAGCAGTTTAGACACCGTACTTGGACAGGGCGTTGGCTACACCTTC.

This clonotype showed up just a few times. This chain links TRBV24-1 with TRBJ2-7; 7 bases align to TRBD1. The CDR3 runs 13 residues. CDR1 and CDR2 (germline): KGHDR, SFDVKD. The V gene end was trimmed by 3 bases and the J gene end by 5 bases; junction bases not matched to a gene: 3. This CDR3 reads CATSDTTGNEQYF. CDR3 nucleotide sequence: TGTGCCACCAGTGATACGACAGGGAACGAGCAGTACTTC.

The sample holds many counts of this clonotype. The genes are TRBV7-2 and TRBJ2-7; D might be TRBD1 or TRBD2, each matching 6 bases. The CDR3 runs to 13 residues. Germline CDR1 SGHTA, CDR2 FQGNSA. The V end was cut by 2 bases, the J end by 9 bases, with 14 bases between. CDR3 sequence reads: CASSLRGDRGQYF. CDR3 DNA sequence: TGTGCCAGCAGCTTAAGGGGGGACCGTGGGCAGTACTTC.

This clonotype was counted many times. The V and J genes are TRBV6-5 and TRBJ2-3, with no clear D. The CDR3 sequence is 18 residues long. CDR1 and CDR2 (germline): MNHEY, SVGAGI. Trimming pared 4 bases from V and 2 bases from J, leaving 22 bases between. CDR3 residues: CASSWRPMVRGDTDTQYF. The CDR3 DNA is TGTGCCAGCAGTTGGAGACCGATGGTGCGTGGGGACACAGATACGCAGTATTTT.

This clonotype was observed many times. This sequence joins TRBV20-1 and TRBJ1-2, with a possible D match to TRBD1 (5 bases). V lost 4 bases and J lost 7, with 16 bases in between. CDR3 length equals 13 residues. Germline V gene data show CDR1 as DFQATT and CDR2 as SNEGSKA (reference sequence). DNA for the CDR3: TGCAGTGCTATGCCATGGAGCGGGGCTGGCTACACCTTC. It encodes CSAMPWSGAGYTF.

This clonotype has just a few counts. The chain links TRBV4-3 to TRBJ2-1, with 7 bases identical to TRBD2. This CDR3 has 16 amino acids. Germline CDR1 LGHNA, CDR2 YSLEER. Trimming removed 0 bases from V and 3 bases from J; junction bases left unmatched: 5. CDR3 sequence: CASSQDLGTIYNEQFF. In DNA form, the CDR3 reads TGCGCCAGCAGCCAAGATCTGGGGACTATCTACAATGAGCAGTTCTTC.

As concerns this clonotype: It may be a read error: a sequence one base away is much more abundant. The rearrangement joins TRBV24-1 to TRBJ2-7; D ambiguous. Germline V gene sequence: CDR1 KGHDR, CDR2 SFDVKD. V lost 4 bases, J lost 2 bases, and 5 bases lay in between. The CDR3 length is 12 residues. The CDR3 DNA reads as TGTGCCACCAGTGAGGTAACCTACGAGCAGTACTTC. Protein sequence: CATSEVTYEQYF.

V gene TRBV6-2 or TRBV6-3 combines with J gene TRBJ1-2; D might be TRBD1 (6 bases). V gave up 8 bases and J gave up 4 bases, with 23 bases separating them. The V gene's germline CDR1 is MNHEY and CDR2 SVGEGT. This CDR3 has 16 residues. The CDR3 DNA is TGTGCCAGCGGACAAAGGGACACGGCTGCTAGCTATGGCTACACCTTC. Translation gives CASGQRDTAASYGYTF.

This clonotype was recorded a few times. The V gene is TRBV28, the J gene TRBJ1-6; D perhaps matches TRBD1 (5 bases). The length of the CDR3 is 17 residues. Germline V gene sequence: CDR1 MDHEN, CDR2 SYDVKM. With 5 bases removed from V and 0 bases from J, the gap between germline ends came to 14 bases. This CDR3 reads CASSPGTVRSYNSPLHF. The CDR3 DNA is TGTGCCAGCAGTCCGGGGACGGTCCGCTCCTATAATTCACCCCTCCACTTT.

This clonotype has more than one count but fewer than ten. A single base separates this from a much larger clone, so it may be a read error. CDR3 region: CASSDRVGYTF. CDR3 sequence (DNA): TGTGCCAGCAGCGACAGGGTTGGCTACACCTTC. The rearrangement joins TRBV11-2 to TRBJ1-2; 7 nucleotides line up with TRBD1. The CDR3 runs 11 residues. V shed 5 bases, J shed 7 bases, and the junction held 1 base outside the gene matches. Germline CDR1 reads SGHAT; CDR2 reads FQNNGV.

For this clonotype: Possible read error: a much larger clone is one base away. The chain's CDR3 is CASSARKGERNEQFF. The CDR3 DNA is TGTGCCAGCAGCGCCCGAAAGGGAGAAAGGAATGAGCAGTTCTTC. The rearrangement links TRBV7-2 to TRBJ2-1, with D perhaps matching TRBD2 (5 bases). This CDR3 comprises 15 residues. CDR1 is SGHTA, CDR2 FQGNSA, per germline. Trimming shortened V by 5 bases and J by 7 bases, and 18 bases separated the two germline ends.

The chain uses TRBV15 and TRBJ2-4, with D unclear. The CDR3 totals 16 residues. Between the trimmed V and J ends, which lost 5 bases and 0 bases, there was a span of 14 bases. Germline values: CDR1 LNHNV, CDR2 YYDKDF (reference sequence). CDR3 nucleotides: TGTGCCACCAGCGTAAGCCCCCAGGTAGCCAAAAACATTCAGTACTTC. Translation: CATSVSPQVAKNIQYF.

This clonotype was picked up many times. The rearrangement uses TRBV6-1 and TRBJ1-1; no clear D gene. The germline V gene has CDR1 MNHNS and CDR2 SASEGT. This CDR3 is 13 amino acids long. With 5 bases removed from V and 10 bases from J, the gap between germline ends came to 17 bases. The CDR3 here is CASSTTVGFGAFF. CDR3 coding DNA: TGTGCCAGCAGTACGACGGTGGGGTTTGGAGCTTTCTTT.

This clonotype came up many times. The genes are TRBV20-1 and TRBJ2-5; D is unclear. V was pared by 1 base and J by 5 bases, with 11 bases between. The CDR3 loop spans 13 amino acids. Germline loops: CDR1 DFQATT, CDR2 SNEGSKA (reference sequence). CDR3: CSARVNGPETQYF. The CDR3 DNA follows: TGCAGTGCTAGAGTGAATGGCCCGGAGACCCAGTACTTC.